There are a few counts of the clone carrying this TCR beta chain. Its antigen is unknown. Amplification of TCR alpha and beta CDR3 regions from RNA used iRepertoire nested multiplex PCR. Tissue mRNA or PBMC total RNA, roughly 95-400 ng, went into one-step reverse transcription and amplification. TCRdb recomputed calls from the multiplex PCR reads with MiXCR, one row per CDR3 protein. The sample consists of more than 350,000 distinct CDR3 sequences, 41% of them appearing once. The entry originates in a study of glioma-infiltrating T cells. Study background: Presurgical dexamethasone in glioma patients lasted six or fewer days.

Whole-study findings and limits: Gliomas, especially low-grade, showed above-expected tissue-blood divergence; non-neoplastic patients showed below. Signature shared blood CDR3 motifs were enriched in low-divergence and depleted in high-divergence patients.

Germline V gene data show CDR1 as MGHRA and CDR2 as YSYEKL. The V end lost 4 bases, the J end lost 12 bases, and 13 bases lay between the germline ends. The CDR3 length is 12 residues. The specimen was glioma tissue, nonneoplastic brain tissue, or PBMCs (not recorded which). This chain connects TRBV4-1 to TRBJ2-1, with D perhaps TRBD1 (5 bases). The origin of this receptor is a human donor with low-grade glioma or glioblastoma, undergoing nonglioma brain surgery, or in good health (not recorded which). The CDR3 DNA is TGCGCCAGCAGCCGGGGCCAGCTGGGGCAGTTCTTC. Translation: CASSRGQLGQFF.